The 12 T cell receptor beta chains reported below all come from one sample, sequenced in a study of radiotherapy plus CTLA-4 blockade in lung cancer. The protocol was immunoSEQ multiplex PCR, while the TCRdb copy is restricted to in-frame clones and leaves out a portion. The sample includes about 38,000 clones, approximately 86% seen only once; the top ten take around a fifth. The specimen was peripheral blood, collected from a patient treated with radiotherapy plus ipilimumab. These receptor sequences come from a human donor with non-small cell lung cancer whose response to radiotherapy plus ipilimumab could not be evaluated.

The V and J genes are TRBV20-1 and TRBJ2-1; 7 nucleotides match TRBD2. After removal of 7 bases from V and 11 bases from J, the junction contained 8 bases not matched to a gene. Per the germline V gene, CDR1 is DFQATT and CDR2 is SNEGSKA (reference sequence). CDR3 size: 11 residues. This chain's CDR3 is CSGLAVPKQFF. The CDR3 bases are TGCAGTGGGCTAGCGGTACCCAAGCAGTTCTTC.

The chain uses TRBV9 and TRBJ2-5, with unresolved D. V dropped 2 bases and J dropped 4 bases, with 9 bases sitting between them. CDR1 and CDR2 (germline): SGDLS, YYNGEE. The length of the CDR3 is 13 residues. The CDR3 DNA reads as TGTGCCAGCAGCGTGCTACCTCGAGAGACCCAGTACTTC. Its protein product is CASSVLPRETQYF.

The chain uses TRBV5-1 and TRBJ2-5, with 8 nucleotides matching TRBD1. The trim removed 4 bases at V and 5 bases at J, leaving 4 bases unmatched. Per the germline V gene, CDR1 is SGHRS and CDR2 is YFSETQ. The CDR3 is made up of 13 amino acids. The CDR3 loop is CASSTTGVETQYF. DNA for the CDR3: TGCGCCAGCAGCACGACAGGGGTGGAGACCCAGTACTTC. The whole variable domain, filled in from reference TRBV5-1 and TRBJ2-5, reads KAGVTQTPRYLIKTRGQQVTLSCSPISGHRSVSWYQQTPGQGLQFLFEYFSETQRNKGNFPGRFSGRQFSNSRSEMNVSTLELGDSALYLCASSTTGVETQYFGPGTRLLVL.

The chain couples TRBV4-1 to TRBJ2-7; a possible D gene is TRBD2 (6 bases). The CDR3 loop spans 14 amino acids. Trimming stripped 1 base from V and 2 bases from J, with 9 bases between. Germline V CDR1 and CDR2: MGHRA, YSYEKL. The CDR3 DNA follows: TGCGCCAGCAGCCAAGTAGCGGATACCTACGAGCAGTACTTC. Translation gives CASSQVADTYEQYF.

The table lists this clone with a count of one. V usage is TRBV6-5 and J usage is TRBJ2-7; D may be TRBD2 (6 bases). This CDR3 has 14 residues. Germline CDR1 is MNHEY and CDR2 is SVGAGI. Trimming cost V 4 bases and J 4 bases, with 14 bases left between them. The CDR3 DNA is TGTGCCAGCAGTTCCACAGGAGGGACGTACGAGCAGTACTTC. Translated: CASSSTGGTYEQYF.

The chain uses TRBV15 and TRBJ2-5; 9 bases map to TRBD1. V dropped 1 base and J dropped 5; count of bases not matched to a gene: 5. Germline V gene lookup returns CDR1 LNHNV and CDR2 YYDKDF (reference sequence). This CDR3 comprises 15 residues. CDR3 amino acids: CATSRGTGGRETQYF. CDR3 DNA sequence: TGTGCCACCAGCAGAGGTACAGGGGGCAGGGAGACCCAGTACTTC.

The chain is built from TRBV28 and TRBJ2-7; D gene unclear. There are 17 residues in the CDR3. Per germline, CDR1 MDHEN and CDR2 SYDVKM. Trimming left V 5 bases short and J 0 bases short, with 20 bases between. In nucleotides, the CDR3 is TGTGCCAGCAGTCGGAGCCAAGGAATCCCATTCTCCTACGAGCAGTACTTC. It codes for CASSRSQGIPFSYEQYF.

CDR3 sequence: CASSSAGGGSSTGELFF. DNA for the CDR3: TGTGCCAGCAGTTCCGCGGGCGGGGGCTCGAGCACCGGGGAGCTGTTTTTT. The chain couples TRBV28 to TRBJ2-2; D is possibly TRBD2 (7 bases). This CDR3 region has 17 residues. Germline CDR1 MDHEN, CDR2 SYDVKM. The V and J ends lost 4 bases and 4 bases respectively, with 19 bases between them.

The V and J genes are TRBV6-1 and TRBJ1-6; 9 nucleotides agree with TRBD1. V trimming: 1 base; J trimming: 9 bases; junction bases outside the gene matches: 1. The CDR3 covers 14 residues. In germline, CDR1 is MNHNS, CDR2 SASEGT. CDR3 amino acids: CASSEEGQGSPLHF. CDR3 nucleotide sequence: TGTGCCAGCAGTGAAGAGGGACAGGGTTCACCCCTCCACTTT.

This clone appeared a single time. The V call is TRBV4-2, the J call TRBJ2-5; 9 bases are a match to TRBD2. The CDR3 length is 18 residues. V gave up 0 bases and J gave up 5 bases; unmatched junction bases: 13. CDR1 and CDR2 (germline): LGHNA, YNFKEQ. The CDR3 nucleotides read TGTGCCAGCAGCCAAGAAGCCGCGGGGGGGCCTCGGGCCGAGACCCAGTACTTC. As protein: CASSQEAAGGPRAETQYF.

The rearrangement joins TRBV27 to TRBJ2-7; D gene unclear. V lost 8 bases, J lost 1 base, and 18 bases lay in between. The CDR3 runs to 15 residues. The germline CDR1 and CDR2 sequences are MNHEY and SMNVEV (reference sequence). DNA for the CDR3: TGTGCCAGCCGACCGGATCAGGCTCGATCCTACGAGCAGTACTTC. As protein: CASRPDQARSYEQYF.

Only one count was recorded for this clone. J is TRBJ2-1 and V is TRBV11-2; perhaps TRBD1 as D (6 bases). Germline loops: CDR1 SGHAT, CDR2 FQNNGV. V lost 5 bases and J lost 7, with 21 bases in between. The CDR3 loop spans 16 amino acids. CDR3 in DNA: TGTGCCAGCAGCCGGCGACAGGAGACGACAACAAATGAGCAGTTCTTC. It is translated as CASSRRQETTTNEQFF.